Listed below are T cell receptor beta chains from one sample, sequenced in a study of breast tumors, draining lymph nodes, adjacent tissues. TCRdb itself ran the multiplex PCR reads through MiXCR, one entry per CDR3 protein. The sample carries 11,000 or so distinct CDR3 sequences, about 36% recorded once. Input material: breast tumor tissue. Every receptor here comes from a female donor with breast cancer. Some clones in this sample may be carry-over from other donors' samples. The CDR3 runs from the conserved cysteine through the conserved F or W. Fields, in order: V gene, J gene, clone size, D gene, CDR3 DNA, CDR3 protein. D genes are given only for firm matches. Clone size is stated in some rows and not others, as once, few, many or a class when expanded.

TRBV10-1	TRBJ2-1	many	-	TGCGCCAGCAGTGAGAATGTCGGGAACAATGAGCAGTTCTTC	CASSENVGNNEQFF
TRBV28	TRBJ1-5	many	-	TGTGCCAGCAGCCTCGGACGGACCAATCAGCCCCAGCATTTT	CASSLGRTNQPQHF
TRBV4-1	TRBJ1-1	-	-	TGCGCCAGCAGCCAAGATCTTTACAGGGTGAACACTGAAGCTTTCTTT	CASSQDLYRVNTEAFF
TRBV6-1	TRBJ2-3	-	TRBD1	TGTGCCGGCAACCCGGGACAGCACACAGATACGCAGTATTTT	CAGNPGQHTDTQYF
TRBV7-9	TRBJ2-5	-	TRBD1	TGTGCCAGCGGGACAGGGTTACAAGAGACCCAGTACTTC	CASGTGLQETQYF
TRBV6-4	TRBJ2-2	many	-	TGTGCCAGCAGTGACAGGGACACCGGGGAGCTGTTTTTT	CASSDRDTGELFF
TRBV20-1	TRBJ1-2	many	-	TGCAGTGCTAGGGGGGGGGCCAGCAACTATGGCTACACCTTC	CSARGGASNYGYTF
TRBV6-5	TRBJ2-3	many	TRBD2	TGTGCCAGCAGATCGCTAGCGGTGAAAACAGATACGCAGTATTTT	CASRSLAVKTDTQYF
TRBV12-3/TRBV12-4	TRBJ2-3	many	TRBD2	TGTGCCAGCAGCCTAGCGGGCAGAGATACGCAGTATTTT	CASSLAGRDTQYF
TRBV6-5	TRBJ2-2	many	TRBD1	TGTGCCAGCAACGCCAGGGGGCTAAGGGGGGAGCTGTTTTTT	CASNARGLRGELFF
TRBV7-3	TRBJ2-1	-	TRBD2	TGTGCCAGCAGCTTTTCCGGGACTAGCGGGATTGAGCAGTTCTTC	CASSFSGTSGIEQFF
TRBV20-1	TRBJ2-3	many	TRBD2	TGCAGTGCTGAGTCGGGAGGGACGAATACGCAGTATTTT	CSAESGGTNTQYF
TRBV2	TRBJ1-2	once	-	TGTGCCAGCCACTTTAGGGAAGGCTATGGCTACACCTTC	CASHFREGYGYTF
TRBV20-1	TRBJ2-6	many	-	TGCAGTGCTAGACCTTCTGGGGCCAACGTCCTGACTTTC	CSARPSGANVLTF
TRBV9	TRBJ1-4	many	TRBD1	TGTGCCAGCAGCGGGAGAGGGGGCGGTGAAAAACTGTTTTTT	CASSGRGGGEKLFF
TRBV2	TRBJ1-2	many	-	TGTGCCAGCAGCGAGAGACAGGTCTATGGCTACACCTTC	CASSERQVYGYTF
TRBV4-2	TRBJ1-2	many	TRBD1	TGTGCCAGCAGCCAAGTCGGGCCGGGACAGGGGAACTATGGCTACACCTTC	CASSQVGPGQGNYGYTF
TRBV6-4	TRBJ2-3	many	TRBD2	TGTGCCAGCAGTCCGGGAGGGGGCACAGATACGCAGTATTTT	CASSPGGGTDTQYF
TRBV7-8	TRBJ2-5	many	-	TGTGCCAGCAGCTTCGACAGAAAAGAGACCCAGTACTTC	CASSFDRKETQYF
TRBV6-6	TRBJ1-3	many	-	TGTGCCAGCAGTTACTCGAGTCCCCGCTCTGGAAACACCATATATTTT	CASSYSSPRSGNTIYF
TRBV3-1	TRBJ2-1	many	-	TGTGCCAGCAGCCATTCCGGACCCCAGTTCTTC	CASSHSGPQFF
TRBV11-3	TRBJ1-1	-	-	TGTGCCAGCAGCGTGACTAGGAACACTGAAGCTTTCTTT	CASSVTRNTEAFF
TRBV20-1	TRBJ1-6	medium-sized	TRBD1	TGCAGTGCTAGAGATCCTAGACAGGGCGATTCACCCCTCCACTTT	CSARDPRQGDSPLHF